This T cell receptor (beta chain) is drawn from a study of early T cells in non-severe SARS-CoV-2 infection. For the study at large: Bulk RNA isolated from unsorted whole blood underwent sequencing; chains were not paired.

The TCR library protocol was used to attach unique molecular identifiers. These identifiers were attached to individual cDNA molecules. TCRdb passed the 5' RACE reads through MiXCR, listing each CDR3 protein once. Among around 37,000 distinct CDR3 sequences listed, roughly 9.2% were seen once. The CDR3 runs to 11 residues. CDR1 is MNHEY, CDR2 SVGAGI, per germline. Trimming stripped 8 bases from V and 3 bases from J, with 6 bases between. A note on this clonotype: The antigen is undetermined.

Study results and caveats: Clonotype matching in VDJdb favored anti-spike CD8 responses and did not capture private and CD4 specificities.

The V and J genes are TRBV6-5 and TRBJ2-3, with D unresolved. Sequencing was done on a sample of whole blood. The sequence came from an adult who was a healthcare worker with PCR-confirmed SARS-CoV-2 infection or an uninfected control (not recorded which). For the CDR3, the DNA is TGTGCCAGCCATGGGACAGATACGCAGTATTTT. Translating gives CASHGTDTQYF.